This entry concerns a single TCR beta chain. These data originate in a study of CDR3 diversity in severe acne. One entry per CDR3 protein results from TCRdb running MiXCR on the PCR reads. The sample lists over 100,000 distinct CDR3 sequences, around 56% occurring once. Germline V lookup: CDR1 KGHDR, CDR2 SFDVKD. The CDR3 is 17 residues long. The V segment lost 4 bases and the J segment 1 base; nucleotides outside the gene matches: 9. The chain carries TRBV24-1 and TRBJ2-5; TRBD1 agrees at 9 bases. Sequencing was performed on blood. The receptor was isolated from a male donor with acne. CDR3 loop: CATSDPNRGLLQETQYF. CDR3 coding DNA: TGTGCCACCAGTGACCCTAACAGGGGGCTACTCCAAGAGACCCAGTACTTC.